These 2 T cell receptor beta chains were all obtained from the same sample, sequenced in a study of shared clonotypes between healthy human individuals. TCRdb keeps only in-frame clones here, not all; method: immunoSEQ multiplex PCR. The repertoire holds about 460,000 clones, 70% to 80% seen once, with around 11% in the top ten. Sequencing was performed on PBMCs. The source is a woman aged 40 to 55 in good health. Some clones in this sample may be carry-over from other donors' samples.

This clone was found once. The chain is built from TRBV9 and TRBJ2-3, with D maybe TRBD2 (6 bases). CDR3 size: 14 residues. Germline CDR1 and CDR2: SGDLS and YYNGEE. The V end lost 0 bases, the J end lost 2 bases, and 7 bases lay between the germline ends. CDR3 loop: CASSVGLDTDTQYF. As DNA, the CDR3 is TGTGCCAGCAGCGTAGGACTAGACACAGATACGCAGTATTTT.

Ten or more counts support this clone. Within the sample, other DNA sequences also encode this same CDR3. The rearrangement links TRBV6-6 to TRBJ2-7; D unresolved. CDR1 MNHNY and CDR2 SVGAGI come from the germline V gene (reference sequence). V lost 4 bases and J 2 bases, leaving 9 bases between the germline ends. The CDR3 runs to 13 residues. In DNA, the CDR3 is TGTGCCAGCAGTTTAACGAGGACCTACGAGCAGTACTTC. Protein: CASSLTRTYEQYF.